A selection of T cell receptor beta chains follows, all from one sample in a study of identical twins. Each CDR3 protein gets one entry after TCRdb re-called the 5' RACE reads with MiXCR. The sample has 250,000 or so distinct CDR3 sequences; approximately 6.8% are singletons. The same sample was also used in a study of yellow fever vaccine responses in identical twins.

Sequencing was carried out using CD8+ T cells sorted from blood. The receptors were gathered from a woman under 30 in good health. CDR3s include the opening cysteine and the closing phenylalanine or tryptophan. Each record gives: CDR3 protein, CDR3 DNA, V gene, clone size, D gene, J gene. A D gene is named only where the DNA matches it firmly. Where a row states a size, it is once, few, many or the class of an expanded clone; other rows omit it.

CDR3 protein: CASSLGPDAFF
CDR3 DNA: TGCGCCAGCAGCTTGGGGCCGGACGCTTTCTTT
V gene: TRBV5-1
clone size: few
D gene: NA
J gene: TRBJ1-1

CDR3 protein: CASSQADRGKDNEQFF
CDR3 DNA: TGCGCCAGCAGCCAGGCGGACAGGGGGAAGGACAATGAGCAGTTCTTC
V gene: TRBV4-1
clone size: NA
D gene: TRBD1
J gene: TRBJ2-1

CDR3 protein: CATSTGTGLNEQYF
CDR3 DNA: TGTGCCACCAGCACCGGGACAGGACTAAACGAGCAGTACTTC
V gene: TRBV15
clone size: many
D gene: TRBD1
J gene: TRBJ2-7

CDR3 protein: CASSLEGIVVHGYTF
CDR3 DNA: TGTGCCAGCAGTTTAGAAGGAATTGTGGTGCATGGCTACACCTTC
V gene: TRBV12-3/TRBV12-4
clone size: many
D gene: NA
J gene: TRBJ1-2

CDR3 protein: CASSPSQGGQETQYF
CDR3 DNA: TGTGCCAGCAGCCCGTCACAGGGAGGCCAAGAGACCCAGTACTTC
V gene: TRBV7-9
clone size: many
D gene: NA
J gene: TRBJ2-5

CDR3 protein: CASSPRTAGGELFF
CDR3 DNA: TGTGCCAGCAGCCCGCGGACAGCGGGCGGGGAGCTGTTTTTT
V gene: TRBV7-6
clone size: NA
D gene: NA
J gene: TRBJ2-2

CDR3 protein: CASSQAWRDSGTDTQYF
CDR3 DNA: TGTGCCAGCAGCCAAGCTTGGCGGGATTCTGGCACAGATACGCAGTATTTT
V gene: TRBV3-1
clone size: NA
D gene: NA
J gene: TRBJ2-3

CDR3 protein: CASSLLSGSNQPQHF
CDR3 DNA: TGTGCCAGCAGTTTGTTGAGTGGTAGCAATCAGCCCCAGCATTTT
V gene: TRBV6-5
clone size: few
D gene: NA
J gene: TRBJ1-5

CDR3 protein: CASSQEDPSGEQFF
CDR3 DNA: TGTGCCAGCAGCCAAGAGGACCCTAGCGGTGAGCAGTTCTTC
V gene: TRBV3-1
clone size: NA
D gene: TRBD2
J gene: TRBJ2-1

CDR3 protein: CASSPEGSYGYTF
CDR3 DNA: TGTGCCAGCTCACCAGAGGGGAGCTATGGCTACACCTTC
V gene: TRBV18
clone size: NA
D gene: NA
J gene: TRBJ1-2

CDR3 protein: CASVDRDSTDTQYF
CDR3 DNA: TGTGCATCAGTCGACAGGGACAGCACAGATACGCAGTATTTT
V gene: TRBV2
clone size: many
D gene: TRBD1
J gene: TRBJ2-3

CDR3 protein: CASSLEPRTGGNQPQHF
CDR3 DNA: TGTGCCAGCAGCTTAGAACCCAGGACGGGCGGCAATCAGCCCCAGCATTTT
V gene: TRBV7-6
clone size: many
D gene: NA
J gene: TRBJ1-5

CDR3 protein: CASSQITRDDSYNEQFF
CDR3 DNA: TGTGCCAGCAGCCAGATAACACGGGACGACTCCTACAATGAGCAGTTCTTC
V gene: TRBV14
clone size: NA
D gene: NA
J gene: TRBJ2-1

CDR3 protein: CASSLGGTGIQPQHF
CDR3 DNA: TGTGCCAGCAGCTTAGGCGGGACAGGTATTCAGCCCCAGCATTTT
V gene: TRBV7-9
clone size: few
D gene: TRBD1
J gene: TRBJ1-5

CDR3 protein: CASSELNGVGEQFF
CDR3 DNA: TGTGCCAGCAGCGAATTAAACGGGGTCGGGGAGCAGTTCTTC
V gene: TRBV9
clone size: few
D gene: NA
J gene: TRBJ2-1

CDR3 protein: CASSPIRGGTYGYTF
CDR3 DNA: TGTGCCAGCAGCCCCATACGGGGAGGGACGTATGGCTACACCTTC
V gene: TRBV7-9
clone size: few
D gene: NA
J gene: TRBJ1-2

CDR3 protein: CASSQEEQGTRTQYF
CDR3 DNA: TGCGCCAGCAGCCAAGAAGAACAGGGTACACGGACCCAGTACTTC
V gene: TRBV4-1
clone size: NA
D gene: NA
J gene: TRBJ2-5

CDR3 protein: CASSLRRGDQPQHF
CDR3 DNA: TGTGCCAGCAGTTTACGGAGGGGAGATCAGCCCCAGCATTTT
V gene: TRBV12-3/TRBV12-4
clone size: few
D gene: NA
J gene: TRBJ1-5

CDR3 protein: CASSLDRSGTREQYF
CDR3 DNA: TGCGCCAGCAGCCTGGACCGTAGCGGGACAAGGGAGCAGTACTTC
V gene: TRBV4-1
clone size: few
D gene: TRBD2
J gene: TRBJ2-7

CDR3 protein: CASSPLYYGGSVVPFGEQFF
CDR3 DNA: TGTGCCAGCAGTCCTCTATATTATGGTGGGAGTGTTGTACCGTTTGGCGAGCAGTTCTTC
V gene: TRBV28
clone size: many
D gene: NA
J gene: TRBJ2-1

CDR3 protein: CASGIPGPGTHTQYF
CDR3 DNA: TGTGCCAGCGGGATCCCGGGCCCCGGGACGCATACGCAGTATTTT
V gene: TRBV2
clone size: NA
D gene: NA
J gene: TRBJ2-3

CDR3 protein: CSASGTASYNEQFF
CDR3 DNA: TGCAGCGCTTCCGGGACTGCCTCCTACAATGAGCAGTTCTTC
V gene: TRBV29-1
clone size: NA
D gene: NA
J gene: TRBJ2-1

CDR3 protein: CASSAGLPNEKLFF
CDR3 DNA: TGTGCCAGCAGCGCCGGACTCCCTAATGAAAAACTGTTTTTT
V gene: TRBV7-9
clone size: NA
D gene: NA
J gene: TRBJ1-4

CDR3 protein: CASSQERDREETQYF
CDR3 DNA: TGCGCCAGCAGCCAAGAACGGGACAGGGAAGAGACCCAGTACTTC
V gene: TRBV4-1
clone size: many
D gene: TRBD1
J gene: TRBJ2-5

CDR3 protein: CASSLHGWVTNTGELFF
CDR3 DNA: TGTGCCAGCAGCTTACACGGTTGGGTAACGAACACCGGGGAGCTGTTTTTT
V gene: TRBV7-9
clone size: NA
D gene: NA
J gene: TRBJ2-2

CDR3 protein: CASSPTSVPNTGELFF
CDR3 DNA: TGTGCCAGCAGCCCTACTAGCGTACCGAACACCGGGGAGCTGTTTTTT
V gene: TRBV12-3/TRBV12-4
clone size: many
D gene: TRBD2
J gene: TRBJ2-2

CDR3 protein: CACSFPHQGVQGANVLTF
CDR3 DNA: TGTGCCTGCAGTTTTCCCCACCAAGGGGTACAAGGGGCCAACGTCCTGACTTTC
V gene: TRBV12-3/TRBV12-4
clone size: NA
D gene: NA
J gene: TRBJ2-6

CDR3 protein: CATSGLGRDEQFF
CDR3 DNA: TGCGCCACTTCGGGACTGGGGCGCGATGAGCAGTTCTTC
V gene: TRBV10-2
clone size: NA
D gene: NA
J gene: TRBJ2-1

CDR3 protein: CASSSPGAAGYTF
CDR3 DNA: TGTGCCAGCAGTTCCCCCGGGGCGGCCGGCTACACCTTC
V gene: TRBV12-3/TRBV12-4
clone size: NA
D gene: NA
J gene: TRBJ1-2

CDR3 protein: CATSDRDSYNEQFF
CDR3 DNA: TGTGCCACCTCCGACAGGGACTCCTACAATGAGCAGTTCTTC
V gene: TRBV24-1
clone size: NA
D gene: TRBD1
J gene: TRBJ2-1

CDR3 protein: CASSQEGLAGVYEQYF
CDR3 DNA: TGCGCCAGCAGCCAAGAAGGGCTAGCGGGAGTCTACGAGCAGTACTTC
V gene: TRBV4-1
clone size: many
D gene: TRBD2
J gene: TRBJ2-7

CDR3 protein: CATSQDGTSTDTQYF
CDR3 DNA: TGTGCCACCAGCCAAGATGGGACTAGCACAGATACGCAGTATTTT
V gene: TRBV3-1
clone size: few
D gene: NA
J gene: TRBJ2-3

CDR3 protein: CASSLSGRETQYF
CDR3 DNA: TGTGCCAGCAGTTTAAGTGGCAGAGAGACCCAGTACTTC
V gene: TRBV12-3/TRBV12-4
clone size: many
D gene: NA
J gene: TRBJ2-5

CDR3 protein: CASSVVRENTGELFF
CDR3 DNA: TGTGCCAGCAGCGTAGTCAGGGAGAACACCGGGGAGCTGTTTTTT
V gene: TRBV25-1
clone size: NA
D gene: NA
J gene: TRBJ2-2

CDR3 protein: CASSTRTGGSYNEQFF
CDR3 DNA: TGTGCCAGCAGCACAAGGACAGGGGGTTCTTACAATGAGCAGTTCTTC
V gene: TRBV7-9
clone size: few
D gene: TRBD1
J gene: TRBJ2-1

CDR3 protein: CASSFVSVGIQETQYF
CDR3 DNA: TGTGCCAGCAGTTTCGTATCAGTGGGAATCCAAGAGACCCAGTACTTC
V gene: TRBV28
clone size: NA
D gene: NA
J gene: TRBJ2-5

CDR3 protein: CASSELAGGDTQYF
CDR3 DNA: TGTGCCAGCAGTGAACTAGCGGGGGGCGATACGCAGTATTTT
V gene: TRBV6-4
clone size: many
D gene: TRBD2
J gene: TRBJ2-3

CDR3 protein: CSARLDRADFGEQFF
CDR3 DNA: TGCAGTGCTAGACTTGACAGGGCGGATTTTGGTGAGCAGTTCTTC
V gene: TRBV20-1
clone size: many
D gene: TRBD1
J gene: TRBJ2-1

CDR3 protein: CASSLDDLSGNTIYF
CDR3 DNA: TGTGCCAGCAGCTTAGATGACCTCTCTGGAAACACCATATATTTT
V gene: TRBV11-2
clone size: many
D gene: NA
J gene: TRBJ1-3

CDR3 protein: CSAQYGYTF
CDR3 DNA: TGCAGTGCTCAGTATGGCTACACCTTC
V gene: TRBV20-1
clone size: few
D gene: NA
J gene: TRBJ1-2

CDR3 protein: CASSDGGKVYNSPLHF
CDR3 DNA: TGTGCCAGCAGTGATGGAGGCAAAGTCTATAATTCACCCCTCCACTTT
V gene: TRBV2
clone size: few
D gene: NA
J gene: TRBJ1-6

CDR3 protein: CASSLPREGTQYF
CDR3 DNA: TGTGCCAGCAGCCTACCCAGGGAGGGGACCCAGTACTTC
V gene: TRBV9
clone size: few
D gene: TRBD2
J gene: TRBJ2-5

CDR3 protein: CSAREATNTEAFF
CDR3 DNA: TGCAGTGCTAGAGAGGCTACGAACACTGAAGCTTTCTTT
V gene: TRBV20-1
clone size: few
D gene: NA
J gene: TRBJ1-1

CDR3 protein: CASSPAPLAGGNTDTQYF
CDR3 DNA: TGTGCCAGCAGCCCAGCCCCCCTAGCGGGGGGGAACACAGATACGCAGTATTTT
V gene: TRBV13
clone size: few
D gene: TRBD2
J gene: TRBJ2-3

CDR3 protein: CSAREGSAEQYF
CDR3 DNA: TGCAGTGCTAGAGAAGGGTCCGCCGAGCAGTACTTC
V gene: TRBV20-1
clone size: many
D gene: NA
J gene: TRBJ2-7

CDR3 protein: CASSHRAEELFF
CDR3 DNA: TGTGCCAGCAGTCACAGGGCTGAGGAGCTGTTTTTT
V gene: TRBV27
clone size: few
D gene: NA
J gene: TRBJ2-2

CDR3 protein: CASSLYRGTLDEQYF
CDR3 DNA: TGTGCCAGCAGTCTATACAGGGGGACTCTCGACGAGCAGTACTTC
V gene: TRBV12-3/TRBV12-4
clone size: NA
D gene: TRBD1
J gene: TRBJ2-7

CDR3 protein: CSAREASRGRNTEAFF
CDR3 DNA: TGCAGTGCTAGAGAGGCCAGCAGAGGCAGGAACACTGAAGCTTTCTTT
V gene: TRBV20-1
clone size: few
D gene: NA
J gene: TRBJ1-1

CDR3 protein: CSARSKVTEAFF
CDR3 DNA: TGCAGTGCTAGGTCGAAGGTCACTGAAGCTTTCTTT
V gene: TRBV20-1
clone size: NA
D gene: NA
J gene: TRBJ1-1

CDR3 protein: CASRATDTQYF
CDR3 DNA: TGTGCCAGCAGGGCCACAGATACGCAGTATTTT
V gene: TRBV12-3/TRBV12-4
clone size: many
D gene: NA
J gene: TRBJ2-3

CDR3 protein: CASSYSLGASGSSYEQYF
CDR3 DNA: TGTGCCAGCAGTTACTCGTTGGGGGCCAGCGGGAGCTCATACGAGCAGTACTTC
V gene: TRBV6-5
clone size: few
D gene: TRBD2
J gene: TRBJ2-7

CDR3 protein: CASSVGGGSGETQYF
CDR3 DNA: TGTGCCAGCAGCGTAGGGGGCGGGAGCGGGGAGACCCAGTACTTC
V gene: TRBV9
clone size: NA
D gene: TRBD2
J gene: TRBJ2-5